This T cell receptor (beta chain) was obtained from a study of blood T cell repertoires in COVID-19. Turning to the study itself: Sample material is recorded as cDNA or gDNA derived from T cells, B-cell-depleted T cells, or PBMCs.

Authors' data handling: From reference gene primer amplification, estimates of nucleated cell counts were derived. This table comes from immunoSEQ multiplex PCR, and its TCRdb copy is limited to in-frame clones, with some not included. That table supplies the V and J calls and clone size; D and trimming were determined from the DNA. This sample has 8,500 to 10,000 clones, with about 90% found just once. The clonotype was recovered from a woman between 50 and 59 years old with active COVID-19. The source material was peripheral blood.

Here the CDR3 reads CASSQARGRDTQYF. The DNA for the CDR3 is TGTGCCAGCAGCCAAGCGAGGGGGCGGGATACGCAGTATTTT. The chain uses TRBV3-1 (or the pseudogene TRBV3-2) and TRBJ2-3; 7 bases align to TRBD1. The CDR3 spans 14 residues. Unmatched junction bases numbered 4, after V lost 1 base and J lost 6 bases. Germline CDR1 LGHDT, CDR2 YNNKEL (reference sequence).